The 29 T cell receptor beta chains given below trace back to one sample, sequenced in a study of T cell clusters in autoimmune cytopenias. TRB amplification used roughly 250 ng of peripheral blood genomic DNA. One tube held mixed TRB-A and TRB-B primer pools for touch-down PCR. TCRdb re-called the multiplex PCR reads; every CDR3 protein appears as one record, without DNA. This repertoire comprises 5,500 to 8,000 distinct CDR3 sequences; its ten largest clones make up roughly 9.9%. A further study also used this sample, focusing on T cell repertoires in aging, cancer and after chemotherapy.

The sample taken for sequencing was peripheral blood. Receptor source: a human donor in good health.

The J gene is TRBJ2-3, the V gene TRBV24-1; TCRdb proposes TRBD1, but this gene call is untestable without DNA. Germline V gene lookup returns CDR1 KGHDR and CDR2 SFDVKD. There are 16 residues in the CDR3. CDR3 protein: CATSDYGTASTDTQYF.

The genes are TRBV12-3 or TRBV12-4 and TRBJ1-2. There are 13 residues in the CDR3. The CDR3 reads CASSLDDSSGYTF.

This clonotype is called medium-sized (0.01 to 0.1%) based on its frequency. The V and J genes are TRBV27 and TRBJ2-1; the D gene TCRdb calls, TRBD1, cannot be checked with no DNA. Germline V CDR1 and CDR2: MNHEY, SMNVEV (reference sequence). The CDR3 runs to 17 residues. This CDR3 is CASSGIGPGQGYNEQFF.

This clonotype is labeled medium-sized based on frequency. This chain uses TRBV19 with TRBJ2-3; there is no DNA to check the TCRdb D call of TRBD2. CDR1 is LNHDA, CDR2 SQIVND, per germline (reference sequence). The CDR3 contains 15 residues. This chain's CDR3 is CASSIDRTSGGAQYF.

By frequency, this clonotype is medium-sized. The genes are TRBV19 and TRBJ2-5; with no DNA, the TCRdb D assignment of TRBD1 cannot be verified. The CDR3 runs to 15 residues. The V gene's germline CDR1 is LNHDA and CDR2 SQIVND (reference sequence). CDR3 sequence: CASSIRDIGGETQYF.

V and J are TRBV6-6 and TRBJ2-7. This CDR3 is built from 15 residues. The germline V gene has CDR1 MNHNY and CDR2 SVGAGI (reference sequence). The CDR3 sequence: CASGSGQGLPYEQYF.

The V call is TRBV18, the J call TRBJ2-1; no DNA is available, so the TRBD1 call from TCRdb remains unchecked. This CDR3 region has 17 residues. The germline CDR1 and CDR2 sequences are KGHSH and LQKENI. The CDR3 protein is CASSPRGAGSSYNEQFF.

This chain connects TRBV11-2 to TRBJ1-1. CDR3 length: 12 amino acids. Germline V gene data show CDR1 as SGHAT and CDR2 as FQNNGV. CDR3 loop: CASSLVGTEAFF.

This rearrangement joins TRBV5-6 to TRBJ1-1. CDR3 length: 12 amino acids. Germline assignment: CDR1 SGHDT and CDR2 YYEEEE. CDR3 amino acids: CASSLGENEAFF.

V gene TRBV18 combines with J gene TRBJ2-7; TCRdb selects TRBD2, and the lack of DNA leaves this call unchecked. Germline loops: CDR1 KGHSH, CDR2 LQKENI. CDR3 length equals 18 residues. CDR3 loop: CASSPRSGSLTGPYEQYF. Complete variable domain (other parts from reference TRBV18 and TRBJ2-7): NAGVMQNPRHLVRRRGQEARLRCSPMKGHSHVYWYRQLPEEGLKFMVYLQKENIIDESGMPKERFSAEFPKEGPSILRIQQVVRGDSAAYFCASSPRSGSLTGPYEQYFGPGTRLTVT.

This chain's CDR3 is CAISEHSGGASPPDEQFF. This sequence joins TRBV10-3 and TRBJ2-1; TCRdb's D call of TRBD2 is untestable without DNA. This CDR3 has 18 residues. Germline V CDR1 and CDR2: ENHRY, SYGVKD.

The chain employs TRBV5-4 and TRBJ2-7; the D gene TCRdb calls, TRBD1, cannot be checked with no DNA. CDR3 length: 11 residues. Germline CDR1 is SGHNT and CDR2 is YYREEE (reference sequence). The CDR3 is CASSTRGEQYF.

This chain links TRBV7-2 with TRBJ2-3; without DNA, the TCRdb call of TRBD1 cannot be checked. The CDR3 runs 15 residues. Germline V CDR1 and CDR2: SGHTA, FQGNSA. The CDR3 sequence: CASSLLGGQVDTQYF.

Considering frequency, this clonotype is medium-sized. The CDR3 protein is CSVEKNKNEQYF. V gene TRBV29-1 combines with J gene TRBJ2-7. CDR1 is SQVTM and CDR2 is ANQGSEA in the germline V gene. The CDR3 runs 12 residues.

Frequency places this clonotype as medium-sized. V usage is TRBV6-4 and J usage is TRBJ2-2; TCRdb names TRBD1, which stays unverified in the absence of DNA. CDR3 length equals 16 residues. Germline assignment: CDR1 MRHNA and CDR2 SNTAGT. This CDR3 is CASSDLTDSPTGELFF.

This chain's CDR3 is CASSYGHHGSYNEQFF. The chain employs TRBV5-1 and TRBJ2-1; there is no DNA to check the TCRdb D call of TRBD1. The germline V gene encodes CDR1 SGHRS and CDR2 YFSETQ. CDR3 size: 16 residues.

In terms of frequency, this clonotype is medium-sized (0.01 to 0.1%). The chain has TRBV6-1 and TRBJ2-3; TCRdb returns TRBD2, unconfirmable since there is no DNA. The germline CDR1 and CDR2 sequences are MNHNS and SASEGT. The CDR3 runs 16 residues. This CDR3 reads CASSEAGGGATDTQYF.

Measured by frequency, this clonotype is medium-sized. The chain carries TRBV30 and TRBJ2-1; TCRdb returns TRBD2, unconfirmable since there is no DNA. Germline V gives CDR1 GTSNPN, CDR2 SVGIG (reference sequence). The CDR3 has 14 amino acids. The CDR3 here is CATAPSGDYNEQFF.

This clonotype is identified as medium-sized (0.01 to 0.1%) from frequency. CDR3 in amino acids: CASSTSQGGEQYF. The V call is TRBV19, the J call TRBJ2-7; the TCRdb call, TRBD1, lacks DNA for checking. The germline gives CDR1 LNHDA, CDR2 SQIVND (reference sequence). The length of the CDR3 is 13 residues.

According to its frequency, this clonotype is medium-sized. This chain uses TRBV19 with TRBJ1-3. Germline CDR1 and CDR2: LNHDA and SQIVND (reference sequence). This CDR3 comprises 13 residues. The CDR3 spells CASSRGSGNTIYF. Filled out from reference TRBV19 and TRBJ1-3, the complete variable domain reads DGGITQSPKYLFRKEGQNVTLSCEQNLNHDAMYWYRQDPGQGLRLIYYSQIVNDFQKGDIAEGYSVSREKKESFPLTVTSAQKNPTAFYLCASSRGSGNTIYFGEGSWLTVV.

The V and J genes are TRBV12-3 or TRBV12-4 and TRBJ2-1. The CDR3 consists of 18 residues. The CDR3 loop is CASSSVSQPSSSYNEQFF.

This CDR3 reads CASSDAASGSYNEQFF. V is TRBV6-4 and J is TRBJ2-1. Germline values: CDR1 MRHNA, CDR2 SNTAGT. The CDR3 sequence is 16 residues long.

The chain uses TRBV7-2 and TRBJ2-1. Germline V gives CDR1 SGHTA, CDR2 FQGNSA. The CDR3 totals 14 residues. This chain's CDR3 is CASSSSGGYNEQFF.

Considering frequency, this clonotype is medium-sized (0.01 to 0.1%). The chain employs TRBV6-1 and TRBJ2-3; the D call of TRBD2 rests on TCRdb alone, since no DNA is present to check it. The CDR3 spans 17 residues. Germline lookup yields CDR1 MNHNS and CDR2 SASEGT. The CDR3 protein is CASSPTTSGAGTDTQYF.

In terms of frequency, this clonotype is medium-sized (0.01 to 0.1%). The chain has TRBV6-2 or TRBV6-3 and TRBJ2-3; TCRdb selects TRBD1, and the lack of DNA leaves this call unchecked. CDR1 MNHEY and CDR2 SVGEGT come from the germline V gene. The CDR3 consists of 15 residues. This CDR3 reads CASSSGSDSTDTQYF.

By frequency, this clonotype is medium-sized. The V and J genes are TRBV30 and TRBJ2-7; TCRdb's D gene call, TRBD2, goes unchecked for lack of DNA. From germline, CDR1 is GTSNPN and CDR2 SVGIG (reference sequence). The CDR3 has 15 residues. Here the CDR3 reads CAWTRAGDSSYEQYF.

This clonotype counts as medium-sized (0.01 to 0.1%) by frequency. CDR3 protein: CASSSPGGLKAFF. The gene calls are TRBV5-5 and TRBJ1-1; TCRdb's D call, TRBD1, is unchecked because there is no DNA. Germline V gene lookup returns CDR1 SGHKS and CDR2 YYEKEE (reference sequence). The CDR3 has 13 amino acids.

V gene TRBV12-3 or TRBV12-4 combines with J gene TRBJ2-7; TCRdb's D call, TRBD1, is unchecked because there is no DNA. This CDR3 contains 17 residues. The CDR3 sequence: CASSPGGVGGHPYEQYF.

This clonotype registers medium-sized by frequency. V is TRBV5-4 and J is TRBJ1-3; TCRdb's D call of TRBD1 is untestable without DNA. CDR3 length: 16 residues. Germline V CDR1 and CDR2: SGHNT, YYREEE (reference sequence). The CDR3 loop reads CASSSRDGSSGNTIYF.